Shown below are 20 T cell receptor beta chains from a single sample sequenced in a study of blood T cell repertoires in COVID-19. Data came from immunoSEQ multiplex PCR; TCRdb stores just in-frame clones and leaves some out. The profile covers about 130,000 clones, with approximately 89% appearing a single time and about 9.4% taken by the ten largest. The sequencing sample was made of peripheral blood. These receptor sequences come from a man between 50 and 59 years old with acute or convalescent COVID-19.

The chain joins TRBV3-1 (or the pseudogene TRBV3-2) to TRBJ1-2; D gene unclear. The CDR3 is made up of 12 amino acids. Trimming stripped 0 bases from V and 8 bases from J, with 7 bases between. Per the germline V gene, CDR1 is LGHDT and CDR2 is YNNKEL (reference sequence). CDR3 loop: CASSQEKRGYTF. For the CDR3, the DNA is TGTGCCAGCAGCCAAGAAAAGAGAGGCTACACCTTC.

This clone was picked up a small number of times. The rearrangement links TRBV27 to TRBJ1-3; TRBD1 is a possible D gene (5 bases). CDR1 and CDR2 (germline): MNHEY, SMNVEV (reference sequence). CDR3 length: 14 residues. V lost 6 bases and J 7 bases, leaving 16 bases between the germline ends. The CDR3 is CASRPRALGNTIYF. CDR3 in DNA: TGTGCCAGCAGGCCCAGGGCTCTGGGCAACACCATATATTTT.

This CDR3 reads CASSRQDSLVYGYTF. Here the CDR3 DNA reads TGTGCCAGCAGTCGTCAAGACAGCCTTGTCTATGGCTACACCTTC. The chain employs TRBV5-6 and TRBJ1-2, with a possible D match to TRBD1 (5 bases). The CDR3 runs 15 residues. Trimming pared 5 bases from V and 4 bases from J, leaving 18 bases between. The germline CDR1 and CDR2 sequences are SGHDT and YYEEEE.

The chain recombines TRBV13 with TRBJ1-2; 9 bases line up with TRBD1. The CDR3 contains 16 residues. V lost 4 bases to trimming and J lost 6 bases; unmatched junction nucleotides: 12. The V gene's germline CDR1 is PRHDT and CDR2 FYEKMQ (reference sequence). The DNA of the CDR3 is TGTGCCAGCAGCTCTCTATCCCTTTGGACAGGGGATGGCTACACCTTC. Amino acid sequence: CASSSLSLWTGDGYTF.

Details on this clone: Other DNA sequences in the same sample also yield this CDR3. V usage is TRBV24-1 and J usage is TRBJ1-3, with D possibly being TRBD1 (5 bases). This CDR3 has 16 amino acids. Germline lookup yields CDR1 KGHDR and CDR2 SFDVKD. Trimming removed 7 bases at V and 1 base at J, with 16 bases between. The CDR3 region is CATSVSGNVSGNTIYF. In nucleotides, the CDR3 is TGTGCCACCAGCGTGTCAGGGAACGTGTCTGGAAACACCATATATTTT.

This chain connects TRBV29-1 to TRBJ1-2, with D possibly TRBD1 on 6 matching bases. The CDR3 is 14 amino acids. Trimming cost V 6 bases and J 4 bases, with 18 bases left between them. Germline V gives CDR1 SQVTM, CDR2 ANQGSEA. The CDR3 bases are TGCAGCGTCGACCACGGAGGGGGGGGCTATGGCTACACCTTC. Translation: CSVDHGGGGYGYTF. The entire variable domain, with the rest obtained from reference TRBV29-1 and TRBJ1-2, is as follows: SAVISQKPSRDICQRGTSLTIQCQVDSQVTMMFWYRQQPGQSLTLIATANQGSEATYESGFVIDKFPISRPNLTFSTLTVSNMSPEDSSIYLCSVDHGGGGYGYTFGSGTRLTVV.

There are a few counts of this clone. The chain employs TRBV9 and TRBJ1-5; 7 bases line up with TRBD1. This CDR3 is 14 amino acids long. V lost 4 bases, J lost 5 bases, and 6 bases stayed unmatched. The germline gives CDR1 SGDLS, CDR2 YYNGEE. CDR3 loop: CASSPGQVDQPQHF. The CDR3 DNA follows: TGTGCCAGCAGCCCTGGACAGGTCGATCAGCCCCAGCATTTT.

The V gene is TRBV3-1 (or the pseudogene TRBV3-2), the J gene TRBJ2-3; D not resolved. The CDR3 runs to 15 residues. V was cut by 0 bases and J by 0 bases, with 7 bases left in between. CDR1 is LGHDT, CDR2 YNNKEL, per germline (reference sequence). The CDR3 DNA follows: TGTGCCAGCAGCCAAGATTGGGCGAGCACAGATACGCAGTATTTT. Its translation is CASSQDWASTDTQYF.

This clone was recorded a few times. This chain uses TRBV20-1 with TRBJ1-2; D not certain. Germline CDR1 is DFQATT and CDR2 is SNEGSKA (reference sequence). V was shortened by 7 bases and J by 8 bases, with 5 bases between the two germline ends. CDR3 length: 8 residues. CDR3 loop: CSGEGYTF. CDR3 nucleotides: TGCAGTGGAGAGGGCTACACCTTC.

This clone turned up a few times. V and J are TRBV28 and TRBJ1-5, with 7 nucleotides matching TRBD1. This CDR3 region has 16 residues. Germline V gene sequence: CDR1 MDHEN, CDR2 SYDVKM. Losses at the gene ends were 5 bases for V and 2 bases for J; bases not matched to a gene: 9. The CDR3 here is CASSLTQGIGNQPQHF. The CDR3 nucleotides read TGTGCCAGCAGTCTTACACAGGGGATCGGCAATCAGCCCCAGCATTTT.

The chain employs TRBV4-1 and TRBJ1-1, with 7 bases fitting TRBD1. Germline CDR1 reads MGHRA; CDR2 reads YSYEKL. CDR3 length: 16 residues. Trimming cost V 4 bases and J 2 bases; bases outside gene matches: 10. In DNA form, the CDR3 reads TGCGCCAGCAGCCTATTGGCGACAGGGTTTAACACTGAAGCTTTCTTT. Its translation: CASSLLATGFNTEAFF.

The rearrangement links TRBV6-5 to TRBJ2-7; 7 bases match TRBD1. The CDR3 totals 10 residues. Trimming at V came to 11 bases and at J to 3 bases, leaving 1 base not matched to a gene. CDR1 and CDR2 from the germline V gene are MNHEY and SVGAGI. The CDR3 nucleotides are TGTGCCGCAGGGGGCTACGAGCAGTACTTC. This sequence encodes CAAGGYEQYF.

The chain joins TRBV20-1 to TRBJ1-1, with D uncertain. CDR3 size: 10 residues. V was shortened by 5 bases and J by 6 bases, with 7 bases between the two germline ends. Per germline, CDR1 DFQATT and CDR2 SNEGSKA (reference sequence). CDR3 in DNA: TGCAGTGCTTTTAGCGCTGAAGCTTTCTTT. This encodes CSAFSAEAFF.

The chain uses TRBV10-3 and TRBJ2-1; 12 nucleotides match TRBD2. V shed 2 bases and J 8 bases; nucleotides not matched to a gene: 10. This CDR3 contains 17 residues. Germline assignment: CDR1 ENHRY and CDR2 SYGVKD. CDR3 in amino acids: CAISERTSGKRSDEQFF. The CDR3 coding sequence is TGTGCCATCAGTGAGCGGACTAGCGGGAAACGCTCGGATGAGCAGTTCTTC.

The V call is TRBV6-5, the J call TRBJ1-5; 7 nucleotides agree with TRBD1. The V gene's germline CDR1 is MNHEY and CDR2 SVGAGI. The ends lost 6 bases at V and 0 bases at J; junction bases unmatched: 2. There are 14 residues in the CDR3. The CDR3 DNA sequence: TGTGCCAGCAGGGGACAGATTAGCAATCAGCCCCAGCATTTT. This gives the protein CASRGQISNQPQHF.

The V call is TRBV2, the J call TRBJ1-3, with TRBD1 as a possible D gene (5 bases). Deletions cut 7 bases from V and 4 bases from J, with 11 bases between. This CDR3 comprises 13 residues. Germline V gene data show CDR1 as SNHLY and CDR2 as FYNNEI. CDR3 in DNA: TGTGCCAGCAAGGAAGGGGTGGGAAACACCATATATTTT. This sequence encodes CASKEGVGNTIYF. The full variable domain, in which reference TRBV2 and TRBJ1-3 provide the parts outside the CDR3, is EPEVTQTPSHQVTQMGQEVILRCVPISNHLYFYWYRQILGQKVEFLVSFYNNEISEKSEIFDDQFSVERPDGSNFTLKIRSTKLEDSAMYFCASKEGVGNTIYFGEGSWLTVV.

The V gene is TRBV14, the J gene TRBJ1-6; 7 bases agree with TRBD1. The CDR3 extends over 17 amino acids. The trim removed 6 bases at V and 0 bases at J, leaving 8 bases unmatched. Germline CDR1 and CDR2: SGHDN and FVKESK. The CDR3 reads CASSSLQGSSYNSPLHF. The CDR3 nucleotides read TGTGCCAGCAGTTCATTACAGGGGAGCTCCTATAATTCACCCCTCCACTTT.

This clone was picked up one time. The J gene is TRBJ2-1, the V gene TRBV5-8; 9 bases fit TRBD2. V gave up 4 bases and J gave up 4 bases; unmatched junction bases: 3. The germline CDR1 and CDR2 sequences are SGHTS and YDEGEE. The CDR3 covers 14 residues. The CDR3: CASSLLAGYNEQFF. CDR3 DNA: TGTGCCAGCAGCCTGCTAGCGGGATACAATGAGCAGTTCTTC.

This clone appeared once. Other nucleotide sequences in the sample specify the same CDR3. The J gene is TRBJ1-5, the V gene TRBV5-1; the match to TRBD1 covers 9 bases. After removal of 0 bases from V and 2 bases from J, the junction contained 0 bases not matched to a gene. Looked up from germline, CDR1 is SGHRS and CDR2 is YFSETQ. The CDR3 length is 15 residues. CDR3 sequence (DNA): TGCGCCAGCAGCTTGGGGACAGGGGGCAATCAGCCCCAGCATTTT. Amino acid sequence: CASSLGTGGNQPQHF.

In this sample, this clone turned up a few times. This chain connects TRBV25-1 to TRBJ1-2, with D unclear. Looked up from germline, CDR1 is MGHDK and CDR2 is SYGVNS. V was cut by 4 bases and J by 8 bases, with 14 bases left in between. The CDR3 is made up of 13 amino acids. The CDR3 DNA is TGTGCCAGCAGTGTCGGGGTCAGGAGGGGCTACACCTTC. Its translation: CASSVGVRRGYTF.